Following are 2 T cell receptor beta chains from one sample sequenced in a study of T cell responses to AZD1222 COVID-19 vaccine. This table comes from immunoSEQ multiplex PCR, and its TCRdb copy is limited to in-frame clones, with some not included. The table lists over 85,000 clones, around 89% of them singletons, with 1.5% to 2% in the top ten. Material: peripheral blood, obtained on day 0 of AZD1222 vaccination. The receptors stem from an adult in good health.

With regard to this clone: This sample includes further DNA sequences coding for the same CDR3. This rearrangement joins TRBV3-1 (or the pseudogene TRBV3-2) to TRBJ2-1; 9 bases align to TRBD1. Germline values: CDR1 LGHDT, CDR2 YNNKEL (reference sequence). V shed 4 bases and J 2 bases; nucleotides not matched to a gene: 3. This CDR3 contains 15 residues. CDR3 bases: TGTGCCAGCAGCCGAGGACAGGGGCCCTACAATGAGCAGTTCTTC. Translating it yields CASSRGQGPYNEQFF.

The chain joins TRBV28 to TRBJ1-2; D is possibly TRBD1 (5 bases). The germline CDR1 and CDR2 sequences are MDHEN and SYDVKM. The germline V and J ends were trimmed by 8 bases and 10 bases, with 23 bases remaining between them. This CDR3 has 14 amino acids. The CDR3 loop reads CASGARPQGAIYTF. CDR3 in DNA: TGTGCCAGCGGAGCCCGGCCTCAGGGAGCGATCTACACCTTC.